A selection of T cell receptor beta chains follows, all from one sample in a study of Ad26.COV2.S vaccination and SARS-CoV-2 variants. Here immunoSEQ multiplex PCR was the method, and the copy in TCRdb shows in-frame clones only, minus some. The sample carries hundreds of thousands of clones, around 92% recorded once. The sample in question was peripheral blood, obtained in a trial of Ad26.COV2.S vaccine versus placebo. Receptors originate from a person between 18 and 59 years old who received the Ad26.COV2.S COVID-19 vaccine or a placebo. Each CDR3 is given with its conserved first and last residue. Each record gives: V gene, J gene, clone size, D gene, CDR3 DNA, CDR3 protein. D genes are given only for firm matches. Rows give clone size only sometimes, using once, few, many, or a class for an expanded clone.

V: TRBV15
J: TRBJ2-3
size: -
D: -
DNA: TGTGCCACCAGCAGGAGGGGGGTAGTCAAAGATACGCAGTATTTT
CDR3: CATSRRGVVKDTQYF

V: TRBV18
J: TRBJ2-7
size: -
D: TRBD1
DNA: TGTGCCAGCTCACCACAGGGACAGGGGCGTGGGGAGCAGTACTTC
CDR3: CASSPQGQGRGEQYF

V: TRBV6-5
J: TRBJ1-2
size: -
D: -
DNA: TGTGCCAGCAGTTACTCGAGGGGTGGAAACTATGGCTACACCTTC
CDR3: CASSYSRGGNYGYTF

V: TRBV7-8
J: TRBJ2-1
size: -
D: -
DNA: TGTGCCAGCAGCTTTCTGGCAAATGAGCAGTTCTTC
CDR3: CASSFLANEQFF

V: TRBV28
J: TRBJ1-2
size: -
D: -
DNA: TGTGCCAGCAGCCCGCCGACGGGTAGCTATGGCTACACCTTC
CDR3: CASSPPTGSYGYTF

V: TRBV18
J: TRBJ1-2
size: once
D: TRBD1
DNA: TGTGCCAGCTCAGCTCAAACAGGGGGCGCAGGGTATGGCTACACCTTC
CDR3: CASSAQTGGAGYGYTF

V: TRBV6-4
J: TRBJ1-2
size: -
D: -
DNA: TGTGCCAGCAGGGTTGGCTACACCTTC
CDR3: CASRVGYTF

V: TRBV30
J: TRBJ1-1
size: -
D: -
DNA: TGTGCCACTGGGTTAGTCTCTGAAGCTTTCTTT
CDR3: CATGLVSEAFF

V: TRBV2
J: TRBJ2-3
size: -
D: -
DNA: TGTGCCAGCAGTGTTCGGGTCTTTTCAGATACGCAGTATTTT
CDR3: CASSVRVFSDTQYF

V: TRBV7-9
J: TRBJ2-1
size: -
D: TRBD2
DNA: TGTGCCAGCAGCTTTGGGACTAGCGGGGCCTACAATGAGCAGTTCTTC
CDR3: CASSFGTSGAYNEQFF

V: TRBV12-5
J: TRBJ1-2
size: -
D: TRBD1
DNA: TGTGCTAGTGGTAAAACAGGGGACCCTTTTAACTATGGCTACACCTTC
CDR3: CASGKTGDPFNYGYTF

V: TRBV6-2/TRBV6-3
J: TRBJ1-5
size: -
D: TRBD1
DNA: TGTGCCAGCAGTTCCCGGGACAGGGGGCTGGTGGGCAATCAGCCCCAGCATTTT
CDR3: CASSSRDRGLVGNQPQHF

V: TRBV30
J: TRBJ1-2
size: -
D: TRBD1
DNA: TGTGCCTGGACGGGCGGGACTAAGGGACAGCAAAATAAAGCTCTCTATGGCTACACCTTC
CDR3: CAWTGGTKGQQNKALYGYTF

V: TRBV6-5
J: TRBJ2-7
size: -
D: TRBD1
DNA: TGTGCCAGCAGTTGGGGACAGGGCAACCCCTACGAGCAGTACTTC
CDR3: CASSWGQGNPYEQYF

V: TRBV19
J: TRBJ2-1
size: -
D: -
DNA: TGTGCCAGTAGTATGTCAAGTGTCCATGAGCAGTTCTTC
CDR3: CASSMSSVHEQFF

V: TRBV4-3
J: TRBJ2-2
size: -
D: -
DNA: TGCGCCAGCAGCCAAGAAGGGGGAGACGGGGGCGGGGAGCTGTTTTTT
CDR3: CASSQEGGDGGGELFF